These 18 T cell receptor beta chains came from one sample sequenced in a study of T-cell memory formation after mild COVID-19. TCRdb ran MiXCR on the 5' RACE reads and lists one entry per CDR3 protein. The sample lists around 320,000 distinct CDR3 sequences, around 27% occurring once. The sequenced sample consisted of PBMCs or a T cell subset sorted from them (not recorded which). Receptors were obtained from an adult woman who had mild COVID-19 (a few samples of this study predate the infection). Cell type and time point are not known.

The genes are TRBV5-4 and TRBJ2-5; 7 bases agree with TRBD2. The CDR3 contains 15 residues. The ends lost 4 bases at V and 5 bases at J; junction bases unmatched: 11. Germline CDR1 reads SGHNT; CDR2 reads YYREEE (reference sequence). CDR3 residues: CASSTDGRFGETQYF. DNA for the CDR3: TGTGCCAGCAGCACTGACGGGAGGTTTGGGGAGACCCAGTACTTC.

Only a few counts were recorded for this clonotype. The rearrangement links TRBV20-1 to TRBJ2-1; D not certain. The CDR3 spans 15 residues. Trimming left V 0 bases short and J 10 bases short, with 19 bases between. Germline-derived CDR1 and CDR2 are DFQATT and SNEGSKA (reference sequence). CDR3 sequence reads: CSAREPGSLVAEQFF. CDR3 nucleotide sequence: TGCAGTGCTAGAGAACCGGGCTCCCTAGTCGCGGAGCAGTTCTTC.

This clonotype has a count of ten or more. This chain joins TRBV29-1 and TRBJ2-3; D remains ambiguous. Germline V gene data show CDR1 as SQVTM and CDR2 as ANQGSEA. V dropped 5 bases and J dropped 3 bases, with 30 bases sitting between them. This CDR3 comprises 19 residues. The CDR3 loop is CSVSAPGAGPRGITDTQYF. DNA for the CDR3: TGCAGCGTTTCGGCCCCCGGAGCCGGCCCCCGAGGCATAACAGATACGCAGTATTTT.

This clonotype was detected a few times. The CDR3 coding sequence is TGTGCCAGCAGCTCCGGAAGACAGGGGGAAGAGACCCAGTACTTC. This translates into CASSSGRQGEETQYF. The chain has TRBV7-9 and TRBJ2-5; TRBD1 matches 9 bases. Germline loops: CDR1 SEHNR, CDR2 FQNEAQ (reference sequence). The CDR3 is made up of 15 amino acids. Germline trimming cut 4 bases from V and 3 bases from J; bases unmatched to any gene: 6.

The chain joins TRBV3-1 to TRBJ1-2; possible D gene TRBD1, 6 bases. The CDR3 has 14 residues. Germline V lookup: CDR1 LGHDT, CDR2 YNNKEL (reference sequence). The V and J ends lost 1 base and 6 bases respectively, with 12 bases between them. The CDR3 loop is CASSQVGGHNGYTF. DNA of the CDR3: TGTGCCAGCAGCCAAGTTGGGGGGCATAATGGCTACACCTTC. The full variable domain, with the rest looked up from reference TRBV3-1 and TRBJ1-2, is DTAVSQTPKYLVTQMGNDKSIKCEQNLGHDTMYWYKQDSKKFLKIMFSYNNKELIINETVPNRFSPKSPDKAHLNLHINSLELGDSAVYFCASSQVGGHNGYTFGSGTRLTVV.

There are a few counts of this clonotype. The rearrangement uses TRBV5-1 and TRBJ2-3; 14 nucleotides match TRBD2. Germline CDR1 reads SGHRS; CDR2 reads YFSETQ. Trimming at V came to 4 bases and at J to 0 bases, leaving 7 bases not matched to a gene. The CDR3 runs 18 residues. CDR3 region: CASSPWTSGGTSTDTQYF. CDR3 nucleotide sequence: TGCGCCAGCAGCCCCTGGACTAGCGGGGGGACTAGCACAGATACGCAGTATTTT.

The rearrangement uses TRBV3-1 and TRBJ1-1; D is unresolved. CDR1 is LGHDT, CDR2 YNNKEL, per germline (reference sequence). Trimming took 0 bases from V and 6 from J, leaving 11 bases between them. The CDR3 contains 14 residues. The chain's CDR3 is CASSQEPGSPEAFF. CDR3 sequence (DNA): TGTGCCAGCAGCCAAGAACCGGGTTCCCCTGAAGCTTTCTTT.

This clonotype was observed a handful of times. J is TRBJ2-5 and V is TRBV7-6; D perhaps matches TRBD1 (7 bases). CDR1 and CDR2 from the germline V gene are SGHVS and FNYEAQ. The CDR3 is made up of 14 amino acids. V was pared by 2 bases and J by 5 bases, with 12 bases between. CDR3 region: CASSLSPGGETQYF. CDR3 bases: TGTGCCAGCAGCTTATCGCCAGGGGGGGAGACCCAGTACTTC.

CDR3 loop: CASSLTDKNTEAFF. Here the CDR3 DNA reads TGTGCCAGCAGCTTAACAGACAAGAACACTGAAGCTTTCTTT. The chain employs TRBV7-9 and TRBJ1-1; D remains unclear. The CDR3 is made up of 14 amino acids. CDR1 and CDR2 from the germline V gene are SEHNR and FQNEAQ (reference sequence). Deletions cut 2 bases from V and 1 base from J, with 8 bases between.

The chain carries TRBV20-1 and TRBJ1-2; possibly TRBD1 for D (6 bases). Per germline, CDR1 DFQATT and CDR2 SNEGSKA (reference sequence). The CDR3 sequence is 11 residues long. Trimming stripped 6 bases from V and 5 bases from J, with 10 bases between. CDR3 sequence: CSAGQSYGYTF. The CDR3 DNA sequence: TGCAGTGCCGGACAGAGTTATGGCTACACCTTC.

This clonotype turned up a few times. The rearrangement links TRBV7-9 to TRBJ2-7, with D possibly TRBD1 on 6 matching bases. V was clipped by 5 bases and J by 0 bases, with 14 bases between them. The germline CDR1 and CDR2 sequences are SEHNR and FQNEAQ (reference sequence). The CDR3 has 15 residues. CDR3 DNA sequence: TGTGCCAGCAGCACCCCTACAGGGAGCTCCTACGAGCAGTACTTC. This gives the protein CASSTPTGSSYEQYF.

This chain links TRBV2 with TRBJ1-3; D ambiguous. Germline CDR1 is SNHLY and CDR2 is FYNNEI. The CDR3 extends over 14 amino acids. Trimming pared 6 bases from V and 0 bases from J, leaving 9 bases between. CDR3 DNA: TGTGCCAGCAGCGCCACATTCTCTGGAAACACCATATATTTT. Amino acids: CASSATFSGNTIYF.

The V and J genes are TRBV12-5 and TRBJ1-1; perhaps TRBD1 as D (6 bases). This CDR3 comprises 15 residues. The V and J ends lost 5 bases and 1 base respectively, with 14 bases between them. Per the germline V gene, CDR1 is LGHNT and CDR2 is FRNRAP. For the CDR3, the DNA is TGTGCTAGTGGTCCAGAACCGGGACAGAACACTGAAGCTTTCTTT. This gives the protein CASGPEPGQNTEAFF.

V usage is TRBV7-2 and J usage is TRBJ2-1; 10 bases map to TRBD2. After removal of 5 bases from V and 13 bases from J, the junction contained 8 bases not matched to a gene. From germline, CDR1 is SGHTA and CDR2 FQGNSA. The length of the CDR3 is 13 residues. The CDR3 DNA reads as TGTGCCAGCAGCCCCGGTAGCGGGAGGCCTCAGTTCTTC. This gives the protein CASSPGSGRPQFF.

The chain combines TRBV14 with TRBJ2-1; a weak D match, TRBD2 (5 bases). The CDR3 sequence is 14 residues long. Germline V gene sequence: CDR1 SGHDN, CDR2 FVKESK. V lost 0 bases and J 4 bases, leaving 7 bases between the germline ends. CDR3 nucleotide sequence: TGTGCCAGCAGCCAAGATTGGGAGTACAATGAGCAGTTCTTC. As protein: CASSQDWEYNEQFF.

A few counts support this clonotype. This chain joins TRBV20-1 and TRBJ2-7, with 14 positions matching TRBD2. Losses at the gene ends were 6 bases for V and 2 bases for J; bases not matched to a gene: 0. This CDR3 is 13 amino acids long. From germline, CDR1 is DFQATT and CDR2 SNEGSKA (reference sequence). CDR3 nucleotide sequence: TGCAGTGCGGGACTAGCGGGAGCCTACGAGCAGTACTTC. Translation: CSAGLAGAYEQYF.

This clonotype showed up many times. The J gene is TRBJ1-1, the V gene TRBV11-2, with a tentative D call TRBD1 (5 bases). Trimming removed 5 bases at V and 0 bases at J, with 13 bases between. The CDR3 sequence is 15 residues long. The germline V gene has CDR1 SGHAT and CDR2 FQNNGV. CDR3 protein: CASSPPGGMNTEAFF. The CDR3 DNA sequence: TGTGCCAGCAGCCCTCCGGGGGGAATGAACACTGAAGCTTTCTTT.

This clonotype was seen a few times. The CDR3 DNA sequence: TGTGCCAGCAGCGAGGACGGGTACGGCGAGCAGTACTTC. It is translated as CASSEDGYGEQYF. The rearrangement links TRBV9 to TRBJ2-7; D call uncertain. V was trimmed by 3 bases and J by 6 bases, leaving 13 bases between them. CDR1 is SGDLS, CDR2 YYNGEE, per germline. The CDR3 is 13 amino acids.